The 10 T cell receptor beta chains below all came from one sample that was sequenced in a study of control samples from healthy donors and cancer patients. TCRdb's copy holds only in-frame clones and misses some; the assay was immunoSEQ multiplex PCR. The table records 110,000 to 150,000 clones, around 90% of them present only once. The sample was blood. The receptor set was obtained from a man in his late teens or twenties in good health.

V and J are TRBV19 and TRBJ2-7; D is possibly TRBD1 or TRBD2 (5 bases each). The germline V gene has CDR1 LNHDA and CDR2 SQIVND (reference sequence). The CDR3 sequence is 13 residues long. With 8 bases removed from V and 2 bases from J, the gap between germline ends came to 13 bases. The CDR3 protein is CASSEGITYEQYF. The CDR3 DNA reads as TGTGCCAGTTCCGAGGGGATTACCTACGAGCAGTACTTC.

This clone was seen only once. The rearrangement links TRBV19 to TRBJ2-7; D is possibly TRBD1 or TRBD2 (5 bases each). The CDR3 runs 13 residues. Between the trimmed V and J ends, which lost 8 bases and 3 bases, there was a span of 14 bases. CDR1 and CDR2 (germline): LNHDA, SQIVND (reference sequence). DNA for the CDR3: TGTGCCAGTGGGGTCGGGGCTGGCTACGAGCAGTACTTC. This sequence encodes CASGVGAGYEQYF.

This sequence joins TRBV7-3 and TRBJ2-7; 7 nucleotides align to TRBD2. The CDR3 sequence is 15 residues long. Trimming at V came to 6 bases and at J to 2 bases, leaving 10 bases not matched to a gene. Germline CDR1 reads SGHTA; CDR2 reads FQGTGA. CDR3 in DNA: TGTGCCAGCAGTCCAAGGGCTAGCGGACCCTACGAGCAGTACTTC. This translates into CASSPRASGPYEQYF.

This chain joins TRBV28 and TRBJ2-1; the match to TRBD1 covers 11 bases. Looked up from germline, CDR1 is MDHEN and CDR2 is SYDVKM. V lost 3 bases to trimming and J lost 3 bases; unmatched junction nucleotides: 10. The CDR3 extends over 18 amino acids. The CDR3 DNA follows: TGTGCCAGCAGTTTTGGGTACAGGACAGGGGGCCTCTACAATGAGCAGTTCTTC. It is translated as CASSFGYRTGGLYNEQFF.

This clone is a singleton in its sample. The chain carries TRBV15 and TRBJ2-1; TRBD2 aligns across 10 bases. CDR1 is LNHNV, CDR2 YYDKDF, per germline (reference sequence). The CDR3 contains 16 residues. With V trimmed by 0 bases and J by 12 bases, 11 bases remained unmatched. CDR3 DNA sequence: TGTGCCACCAGCAGAGATGCCGCTAGCGGGGGTCCGGGGCAGTTCTTC. Translated, it gives CATSRDAASGGPGQFF.

This chain uses TRBV6-5 with TRBJ2-2; D tentatively reads TRBD1 or TRBD2 (5 bases each). This CDR3 contains 14 residues. V lost 7 bases and J lost 5, with 14 bases in between. Germline V gene data show CDR1 as MNHEY and CDR2 as SVGAGI. The CDR3 is CASKGLGSTGELFF. For the CDR3, the DNA is TGTGCCAGCAAGGGGTTGGGGAGTACCGGGGAGCTGTTTTTT.

The chain joins TRBV2 to TRBJ2-2, with 8 bases matching TRBD1. V lost 3 bases to trimming and J lost 3 bases; unmatched junction nucleotides: 3. CDR3 length: 15 amino acids. Germline loops: CDR1 SNHLY, CDR2 FYNNEI. CDR3 sequence (DNA): TGTGCCAGCAGTGACAGGGGGCGGGACACCGGGGAGCTGTTTTTT. Translation gives CASSDRGRDTGELFF.

The chain combines TRBV7-8 with TRBJ1-4, with 9 nucleotides matching TRBD1. Germline V gene sequence: CDR1 SGHVS, CDR2 FQNEAQ. J gave up 1 base and V 7 bases, and 7 bases lay outside the gene matches. The CDR3 extends over 16 amino acids. For the CDR3, the DNA is TGTGCCAGCACCCCAACAGGGGGCGGAACTAATGAAAAACTGTTTTTT. It yields the protein CASTPTGGGTNEKLFF.

The chain joins TRBV21-1 to TRBJ2-3; TRBD2 was called by the table and not checked on the DNA. TRBV21-1 has pseudogene status. The CDR3 is 16 residues long. Here the CDR3 reads CASSSRLAGDKNTQYF. In nucleotides, the CDR3 is TGTGCCAGCAGCTCCCGACTAGCGGGGGATAAAAATACGCAGTATTTT.

This clone showed up just once. CDR3 bases: TGTGCCAGCAGCGAGGTCCCGGGCCTGGGCTACACCTTC. Translation: CASSEVPGLGYTF. The chain links TRBV9 to TRBJ1-2; the D is unclear. The germline V and J ends were trimmed by 3 bases and 8 bases, with 14 bases remaining between them. Germline CDR1 and CDR2: SGDLS and YYNGEE. There are 13 residues in the CDR3.